The rows below give T cell receptor beta chains drawn from one sample of a study of shared clonotypes between healthy human individuals. Sequencing was performed with immunoSEQ multiplex PCR; in TCRdb, only in-frame clones are kept and a portion is missing. The sample has over 2 million clones, about nine tenths seen once; the top ten hold around 0.35%. Sequencing input: naive CD4+ T cells from PBMCs. The receptors were sampled from a man younger than 35 in good health. Some clones in this sample may be carry-over from other donors' samples. Each CDR3 is given with its conserved first and last residue. Clone size appears in some rows only: once, few, many, or a class for an expanded clone.

size: NA
V: TRBV4-1
J: TRBJ2-1
CDR3: CASSPRWDRPDEQFF

size: NA
V: TRBV7-9
J: TRBJ2-1
CDR3: CASSLMGLAENEQFF

size: few
V: TRBV27
J: TRBJ1-1
CDR3: CASRALSREAFF

size: NA
V: TRBV4-3
J: TRBJ1-2
CDR3: CASSHDPGRLWGYTF

size: NA
V: TRBV30
J: TRBJ2-1
CDR3: CAWRTGTGGLNEQFF

size: NA
V: TRBV5-4
J: TRBJ2-1
CDR3: CASSFSGRGINEQFF

size: NA
V: TRBV4-3
J: TRBJ1-4
CDR3: CASSLGLGHINEKLFF

size: NA
V: TRBV6-6
J: TRBJ1-2
CDR3: CASSQGFGYTF

size: NA
V: TRBV4-1
J: TRBJ1-1
CDR3: CASSQEQANTEAFF

size: NA
V: TRBV28
J: TRBJ2-5
CDR3: CASKPAKGTQYF

size: once
V: TRBV5-5
J: TRBJ2-7
CDR3: CASSPGEAVSYEQYF

size: NA
V: TRBV6-1
J: TRBJ2-2
CDR3: CASSEFLFHTGELFF

size: NA
V: TRBV29-1
J: TRBJ2-1
CDR3: CSVEGLAEYNEQFF

size: NA
V: TRBV28
J: TRBJ1-5
CDR3: CASSYSNQPQHF

size: NA
V: TRBV9
J: TRBJ2-1
CDR3: CASSVSGGSYNEQFF

size: once
V: TRBV19
J: TRBJ1-5
CDR3: CASSFLWQGGQPQHF

size: NA
V: TRBV7-8
J: TRBJ1-4
CDR3: CASSLVGGSLEKLFF

size: NA
V: TRBV2
J: TRBJ2-3
CDR3: CASRDRTNTDTQYF

size: NA
V: TRBV6-1
J: TRBJ2-7
CDR3: CASSEPAGTYEQYF

size: NA
V: TRBV4-1
J: TRBJ2-7
CDR3: CASSQAGTAHSEQYF

size: NA
V: TRBV5-4
J: TRBJ2-5
CDR3: CASSFYGGETQYF

size: once
V: TRBV9
J: TRBJ2-3
CDR3: CASSGHRGLDTQYF

size: NA
V: TRBV25-1
J: TRBJ2-7
CDR3: CASSDSGTGDYEQYF

size: NA
V: TRBV28
J: TRBJ2-1
CDR3: CATFSAGVDNEQFF

size: NA
V: TRBV19
J: TRBJ2-4
CDR3: CASSIQTNIQYF

size: NA
V: TRBV6-6
J: TRBJ1-5
CDR3: CASSPREEGNQPQHF

size: once
V: TRBV11-3
J: TRBJ2-2
CDR3: CASSRAGGPTGELFF

size: NA
V: TRBV14
J: TRBJ1-1
CDR3: CASSQTIGYTEAFF

size: NA
V: TRBV5-1
J: TRBJ2-5
CDR3: CASSRYRVGETQYF

size: NA
V: TRBV28
J: TRBJ2-5
CDR3: CASSGGPGQIQETQYF

size: NA
V: TRBV15
J: TRBJ2-7
CDR3: CATSRDQGQAHEQYF

size: NA
V: TRBV15
J: TRBJ2-7
CDR3: CATSRDGGSRPEQYF

size: NA
V: TRBV7-2
J: TRBJ2-5
CDR3: CASSLGTSGPETQYF

size: NA
V: TRBV19
J: TRBJ2-7
CDR3: CASSLASGSYEQYF

size: NA
V: TRBV28
J: TRBJ2-3
CDR3: CASSENRGGDTQYF

size: NA
V: TRBV6-6
J: TRBJ2-1
CDR3: CASSQQQSWGEQFF

size: NA
V: TRBV29-1
J: TRBJ1-5
CDR3: CSVQTRDGQPQHF

size: NA
V: TRBV9
J: TRBJ1-5
CDR3: CASSFSSGGPQHF

size: NA
V: TRBV29-1
J: TRBJ2-6
CDR3: CSAAVSGANVLTF

size: NA
V: TRBV4-1
J: TRBJ2-7
CDR3: CASSQDLSRIHSITYEQYF